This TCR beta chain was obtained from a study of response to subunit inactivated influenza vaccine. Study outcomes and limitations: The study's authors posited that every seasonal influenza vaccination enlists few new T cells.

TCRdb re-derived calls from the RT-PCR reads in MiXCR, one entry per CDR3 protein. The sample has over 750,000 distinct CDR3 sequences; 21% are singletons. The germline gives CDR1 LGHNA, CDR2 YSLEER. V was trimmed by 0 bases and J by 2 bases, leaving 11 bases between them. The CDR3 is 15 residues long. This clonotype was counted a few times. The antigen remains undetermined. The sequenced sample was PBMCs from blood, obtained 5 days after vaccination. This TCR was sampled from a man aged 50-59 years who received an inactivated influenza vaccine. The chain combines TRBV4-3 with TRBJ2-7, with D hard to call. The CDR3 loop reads CASSQDWGPTYEQYF. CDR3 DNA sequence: TGCGCCAGCAGCCAAGACTGGGGTCCTACCTACGAGCAGTACTTC.